A single T cell receptor beta chain is shown here with its context. Survey-level TCR beta sequencing used the immunoSEQ assay. Some clones are missing from TCRdb's copy, which holds only in-frame ones; the method was immunoSEQ multiplex PCR. Found here are around 50,000 clones, more than 85% of them singletons; the top ten hold around 10%. The specimen was PBMCs. The source is a man in his forties with rheumatoid arthritis.

The CDR3 is CASSTGRISNQPQHF. The CDR3 DNA follows: TGTGCCAGTAGTACGGGACGGATTAGCAATCAGCCCCAGCATTTT. The gene calls are TRBV19 and TRBJ1-5, with D possibly matching TRBD1 (5 bases). The CDR3 sequence is 15 residues long. Germline lookup yields CDR1 LNHDA and CDR2 SQIVND (reference sequence). V lost 4 bases and J 0 bases, leaving 10 bases between the germline ends.